Only a few counts were recorded for the clone carrying this T cell receptor (beta chain). This entry comes from a study of blood T cells in healthy people across ages. CDR1 is SEHNR and CDR2 is FQNEAQ in the germline V gene (reference sequence). The V end lost 1 base, the J end lost 7 bases, and 17 bases lay between the germline ends. The CDR3 is 15 amino acids. A sample-barcoded 5' primer and a J-beta primer mix were used in a second PCR of roughly 6 to 11 cycles. TCRdb passed the 5' RACE reads through MiXCR, listing each CDR3 protein once. The data contain fewer than 1 million distinct CDR3 sequences, 40% to 50% of them seen just once; the ten biggest clones take up about 19%.

The chain uses TRBV7-9 and TRBJ2-7, with no clear D. This sequence originates from a man aged 60 to 75 in good health. Input material: blood. DNA for the CDR3: TGTGCCAGCAGCTTAGGGGTTAGTTCCTACAATGAGCAGTACTTC. The encoded protein is CASSLGVSSYNEQYF.